Each of the 17 T cell receptor beta chains below was sequenced from the same sample in a study of blood T cell repertoires in COVID-19. Measured with immunoSEQ multiplex PCR; TCRdb has only the in-frame clones, and not every one. The data show 300,000 to 450,000 clones, about 89% seen once. The specimen was PBMCs or T cells enriched from blood (not recorded which). Receptors originate from a man aged 25-45 years who had recovered from COVID-19.

The table lists this clone with a count of one. This chain uses TRBV30 with TRBJ1-5, with D unclear. The V gene's germline CDR1 is GTSNPN and CDR2 SVGIG (reference sequence). This CDR3 is 14 amino acids long. Trimming removed 1 base at V and 6 bases at J, with 13 bases between. The CDR3 nucleotides read TGTGCCTGGAGTGATGCGGGGTCTTCTCAGCCCCAGCATTTT. It specifies CAWSDAGSSQPQHF.

The chain combines TRBV18 with TRBJ2-7; maybe TRBD2 (6 bases). Germline V lookup: CDR1 KGHSH, CDR2 LQKENI. Between the trimmed V and J ends, which lost 2 bases and 3 bases, there was a span of 23 bases. The CDR3 is 18 amino acids. In DNA, the CDR3 is TGTGCCAGCTCACCAGTGGGTCTAGCGTTTTCCCCGTACTACGAGCAGTACTTC. It encodes CASSPVGLAFSPYYEQYF.

The count of this clone is one. The chain couples TRBV10-3 to TRBJ2-3; TRBD1 aligns across 10 bases. Germline CDR1 ENHRY, CDR2 SYGVKD. This CDR3 region has 14 residues. J was trimmed by 6 bases and V by 11 bases; bases with no gene match: 11. CDR3 bases: TGTGCCGCTGGGACAGGGGCTAAGTCGGATACGCAGTATTTT. Translation gives CAAGTGAKSDTQYF.

V gene TRBV18 combines with J gene TRBJ1-4, with D possibly TRBD1 on 6 matching bases. The V end lost 5 bases, the J end lost 3 bases, and 13 bases lay between the germline ends. Germline V gene sequence: CDR1 KGHSH, CDR2 LQKENI. This CDR3 has 15 residues. CDR3 sequence: CASSALDSPNEKLFF. The CDR3 DNA reads as TGTGCCAGCTCAGCCCTGGACAGCCCTAATGAAAAACTGTTTTTT.

Details on this clone: Other nucleotide sequences from this sample produce the same CDR3. The V call is TRBV18, the J call TRBJ1-2, with a weak D call TRBD1 (5 bases). The CDR3 spans 14 residues. V lost 0 bases to trimming and J lost 4 bases, with 9 bases between them. Germline CDR1 and CDR2: KGHSH and LQKENI. Written as DNA, the CDR3 is TGTGCCAGCTCACCACCCCAGGGAATCTATGGCTACACCTTC. Amino acid sequence: CASSPPQGIYGYTF.

The genes are TRBV19 and TRBJ1-5; D not resolved. The length of the CDR3 is 15 residues. V lost 4 bases and J 0 bases, leaving 10 bases between the germline ends. The germline gives CDR1 LNHDA, CDR2 SQIVND (reference sequence). The CDR3 region is CASSTVPYSNQPQHF. In DNA form, the CDR3 reads TGTGCCAGTAGTACCGTCCCCTATAGCAATCAGCCCCAGCATTTT.

CDR3: CASSLVFSYSTGELFF. In nucleotides, the CDR3 is TGTGCCAGCAGCTTAGTCTTTAGTTATTCCACCGGGGAGCTGTTTTTT. V gene TRBV7-2 combines with J gene TRBJ2-2; no firm D call. The CDR3 is 16 amino acids. Germline CDR1 reads SGHTA; CDR2 reads FQGNSA. The V gene lost 1 base and the J gene lost 4 bases, with 13 bases spanning the gap. The variable domain in full, with the rest retrieved from reference TRBV7-2 and TRBJ2-2, is GAGVSQSPSNKVTEKGKDVELRCDPISGHTALYWYRQSLGQGLEFLIYFQGNSAPDKSGLPSDRFSAERTGGSVSTLTIQRTQQEDSAVYLCASSLVFSYSTGELFFGEGSRLTVL.

The chain carries TRBV4-1 and TRBJ1-2; 9 bases align to TRBD1. Germline loops: CDR1 MGHRA, CDR2 YSYEKL. V shed 4 bases and J 4 bases; nucleotides not matched to a gene: 13. There are 17 residues in the CDR3. For the CDR3, the DNA is TGCGCCAGCAGCCGCACACAGGGGGCCGACATTTCCTATGGCTACACCTTC. Its protein is CASSRTQGADISYGYTF.

This clone was counted only a few times. V usage is TRBV11-2 and J usage is TRBJ1-5; D not certain. The CDR3 totals 14 residues. Germline lookup yields CDR1 SGHAT and CDR2 FQNNGV. Trimming cost V 6 bases and J 4 bases, with 13 bases left between them. CDR3 loop: CASRSGGTNQPQHF. Here the CDR3 DNA reads TGTGCCAGCAGGTCAGGAGGAACAAATCAGCCCCAGCATTTT.

The chain carries TRBV7-3 and TRBJ2-7; 9 bases agree with TRBD1. The germline V gene has CDR1 SGHTA and CDR2 FQGTGA. The CDR3 is 15 amino acids. After removal of 3 bases from V and 3 bases from J, the junction contained 6 bases not matched to a gene. This chain's CDR3 is CASSLTGGGGYEQYF. CDR3 DNA sequence: TGTGCCAGCAGCTTGACAGGGGGAGGTGGCTACGAGCAGTACTTC.

The chain uses TRBV9 and TRBJ2-4; 11 bases fit TRBD2. Unmatched junction bases numbered 8, after V lost 3 bases and J lost 9 bases. The germline CDR1 and CDR2 sequences are SGDLS and YYNGEE. This CDR3 has 15 amino acids. The CDR3 bases are TGTGCCAGCAGCGGTAGCGGGGGGGACGTGGGCATTCAGTACTTC. Translating gives CASSGSGGDVGIQYF.

The V gene is TRBV3-1 (or the pseudogene TRBV3-2), the J gene TRBJ1-1; D gene unclear. The CDR3 totals 13 residues. The V end lost 1 base, the J end lost 5 bases, and 8 bases lay between the germline ends. Germline assignment: CDR1 LGHDT and CDR2 YNNKEL (reference sequence). The CDR3 loop reads CASSQGGITEAFF. As DNA, the CDR3 is TGTGCCAGCAGCCAAGGAGGGATTACTGAAGCTTTCTTT.

The J gene is TRBJ2-7, the V gene TRBV9, with 9 bases that match TRBD1. CDR1 SGDLS and CDR2 YYNGEE come from the germline V gene. After removal of 0 bases from V and 3 bases from J, the junction contained 4 bases not matched to a gene. The CDR3 contains 15 residues. The CDR3 DNA is TGTGCCAGCAGCGTAGTCCGGGACAGGGACTACGAGCAGTACTTC. Residues: CASSVVRDRDYEQYF.

The chain links TRBV30 to TRBJ2-5, with 7 bases lining up with TRBD2. CDR1 is GTSNPN, CDR2 SVGIG, per germline (reference sequence). The CDR3 is 12 amino acids. The junction had 5 bases not matched to a gene; V was cut back by 5 bases and J by 5 bases. CDR3 loop: CAWDIGGETQYF. As DNA, the CDR3 is TGTGCCTGGGACATCGGGGGGGAGACCCAGTACTTC.

The sample holds a few counts of this clone. The J gene is TRBJ1-1, the V gene TRBV5-5; tentative D call: TRBD1 (6 bases). Germline V gene lookup returns CDR1 SGHKS and CDR2 YYEKEE (reference sequence). V was trimmed by 7 bases and J by 1 base, leaving 14 bases between them. The CDR3 covers 14 residues. CDR3 sequence: CASRTWGQNTEAFF. The CDR3 coding sequence is TGTGCCAGCCGAACCTGGGGGCAGAACACTGAAGCTTTCTTT.

This clone has just one count. This sequence joins TRBV30 and TRBJ2-1, with TRBD2 as a possible D gene (6 bases). This CDR3 is built from 12 residues. Trimming stripped 6 bases from V and 5 bases from J, with 11 bases between. CDR1 and CDR2 (germline): GTSNPN, SVGIG (reference sequence). The CDR3 DNA follows: TGTGCCTGCGGGGGTCTGGACAATGAGCAGTTCTTC. It translates to CACGGLDNEQFF.

V usage is TRBV10-1 and J usage is TRBJ2-3, with 12 bases fitting TRBD1. The CDR3 consists of 15 residues. V lost 5 bases to trimming and J lost 3 bases; unmatched junction nucleotides: 3. The germline V gene encodes CDR1 WNHNN and CDR2 SYGVQD (reference sequence). The CDR3: CASSRDRGPTDTQYF. The CDR3 DNA sequence: TGCGCCAGCAGTAGGGACAGGGGGCCGACAGATACGCAGTATTTT.